A selection of T cell receptor beta chains follows, all from one sample in a study of blood T cell repertoires in COVID-19. The table came from immunoSEQ multiplex PCR; TCRdb's copy has only in-frame clones and leaves some out. The table records more than 85,000 clones, around nine tenths of them present only once. The sequencing sample was made of peripheral blood. The receptors shown here come from a woman of 80 years or more with acute or convalescent COVID-19. Each CDR3 is given with its conserved first and last residue. Fields, in order: D gene, V gene, J gene, clone size, CDR3 DNA, CDR3 protein. D genes are given only for firm matches. Clone size is shown for a subset of rows, as once, few, many or a class of expanded clone.

D gene: -
V gene: TRBV20-1
J gene: TRBJ1-5
clone size: -
CDR3 DNA: TGCAGTGCTATGGGCGGGGGGCCCCAGCATTTT
CDR3 protein: CSAMGGGPQHF

D gene: -
V gene: TRBV6-6
J gene: TRBJ2-1
clone size: -
CDR3 DNA: TGTGCCAGCAGTCTCGGGAGCCCCTCCTACAATGAGCAGTTCTTC
CDR3 protein: CASSLGSPSYNEQFF

D gene: -
V gene: TRBV6-4
J gene: TRBJ1-6
clone size: -
CDR3 DNA: TGTGCCAGCAGTGAAGGCCCGGGGTATTCACCCCTCCACTTT
CDR3 protein: CASSEGPGYSPLHF

D gene: TRBD1
V gene: TRBV18
J gene: TRBJ1-2
clone size: -
CDR3 DNA: TGTGCCAGCTCACCGAACAGGGGTGATGGCTACACCTTC
CDR3 protein: CASSPNRGDGYTF

D gene: TRBD1
V gene: TRBV5-1
J gene: TRBJ1-1
clone size: -
CDR3 DNA: TGCGCCAGCAGCCGGGACAGAATAACTGAAGCTTTCTTT
CDR3 protein: CASSRDRITEAFF

D gene: -
V gene: TRBV6-2/TRBV6-3
J gene: TRBJ1-5
clone size: -
CDR3 DNA: TGTGCCAGCAGCGATGCGAACAATCAGCCCCAGCATTTT
CDR3 protein: CASSDANNQPQHF

D gene: TRBD1
V gene: TRBV7-2
J gene: TRBJ1-5
clone size: -
CDR3 DNA: TGTGCCAGCAGCTCCGGGACAGGGGGCAATCAGCCCCAGCATTTT
CDR3 protein: CASSSGTGGNQPQHF

D gene: TRBD1
V gene: TRBV2
J gene: TRBJ2-7
clone size: -
CDR3 DNA: TGTGCCAGCAGTAGACAGGGCTACGAGCAGTACTTC
CDR3 protein: CASSRQGYEQYF

D gene: -
V gene: TRBV28
J gene: TRBJ2-2
clone size: -
CDR3 DNA: TGTGCCAGCAGTCCCGACGTAAGGGGGTATGGCACCGGGGAGCTGTTTTTT
CDR3 protein: CASSPDVRGYGTGELFF

D gene: -
V gene: TRBV5-1
J gene: TRBJ1-1
clone size: -
CDR3 DNA: TGCGCCAGCAGCTTGTTTTTGGAGGCGGAAGCTGAAGCTTTCTTT
CDR3 protein: CASSLFLEAEAEAFF

D gene: -
V gene: TRBV27
J gene: TRBJ1-5
clone size: -
CDR3 DNA: TGTGCCAGCAGTTTACAGGGGAGCAATCAGCCCCAGCATTTT
CDR3 protein: CASSLQGSNQPQHF

D gene: TRBD2
V gene: TRBV6-4
J gene: TRBJ2-1
clone size: large
CDR3 DNA: TGTGCCAGCAGTGACACGGCGGGAGGGTACAATGAGCAGTTCTTC
CDR3 protein: CASSDTAGGYNEQFF

D gene: -
V gene: TRBV7-9
J gene: TRBJ2-3
clone size: -
CDR3 DNA: TGTGCCAGCAGCCCTCCCCTGAGGGGGGGGCTAAGCACAGATACGCAGTATTTT
CDR3 protein: CASSPPLRGGLSTDTQYF

D gene: -
V gene: TRBV2
J gene: TRBJ2-1
clone size: -
CDR3 DNA: TGTGCCAGCAGTGACAGGGGCGGTGAGCAGTTCTTC
CDR3 protein: CASSDRGGEQFF

D gene: TRBD1
V gene: TRBV29-1
J gene: TRBJ1-1
clone size: -
CDR3 DNA: TGCAGCGTTGAAGGCCTGAGACAGGGGTGGGGAGGGACTGAAGCTTTCTTT
CDR3 protein: CSVEGLRQGWGGTEAFF

D gene: -
V gene: TRBV6-2/TRBV6-3
J gene: TRBJ1-5
clone size: -
CDR3 DNA: TGTGCCAGCAGTTACTCTTACAGGGATAGCAATCAGCCCCAGCATTTT
CDR3 protein: CASSYSYRDSNQPQHF

D gene: -
V gene: TRBV5-1
J gene: TRBJ2-5
clone size: -
CDR3 DNA: TGCGCCAGCAGCTTACAGGGACAAGAGACCCAGTACTTC
CDR3 protein: CASSLQGQETQYF

D gene: -
V gene: TRBV13
J gene: TRBJ1-2
clone size: once
CDR3 DNA: TGTGCCAGCAGGGGGGGACTAGCTAACTATGGCTACACCTTC
CDR3 protein: CASRGGLANYGYTF

D gene: -
V gene: TRBV2
J gene: TRBJ1-1
clone size: few
CDR3 DNA: TGTGCCAGCAGTGTGGGGGGAAGGTGGGACACTGAAGCTTTCTTT
CDR3 protein: CASSVGGRWDTEAFF

D gene: TRBD2
V gene: TRBV28
J gene: TRBJ2-1
clone size: -
CDR3 DNA: TGTGCCACCGGGACTAGCGGGAGCAGTTTACGCAACAATGAGCAGTTCTTC
CDR3 protein: CATGTSGSSLRNNEQFF

D gene: TRBD1
V gene: TRBV18
J gene: TRBJ2-3
clone size: few
CDR3 DNA: TGTGCCAGCTCACCACTCCCGACAGGGGGGGGGACAGATACGCAGTATTTT
CDR3 protein: CASSPLPTGGGTDTQYF

D gene: -
V gene: TRBV2
J gene: TRBJ1-2
clone size: few
CDR3 DNA: TGTGCCAGCAGTGAAGGGCCAGGGGATGGCTACACCTTC
CDR3 protein: CASSEGPGDGYTF

D gene: TRBD1
V gene: TRBV27
J gene: TRBJ1-5
clone size: -
CDR3 DNA: TGTGCCAGCAGTTTATATCCCCTCGGTGACAGGGGCAATCAGCCCCAGCATTTT
CDR3 protein: CASSLYPLGDRGNQPQHF

D gene: -
V gene: TRBV3-1/TRBV3-2
J gene: TRBJ2-5
clone size: -
CDR3 DNA: TGTGCCAGCAGCCAAGCCAGGGTAGAGACCCAGTACTTC
CDR3 protein: CASSQARVETQYF

D gene: -
V gene: TRBV19
J gene: TRBJ1-2
clone size: -
CDR3 DNA: TGTGCCAGTAGTGCGGCGAGTAGGAGCTATGGCTACACCTTC
CDR3 protein: CASSAASRSYGYTF

D gene: -
V gene: TRBV19
J gene: TRBJ1-1
clone size: few
CDR3 DNA: TGTGCCAGTAGTAAAGGGGCTGGGTTGAGCACTGAAGCTTTCTTT
CDR3 protein: CASSKGAGLSTEAFF

D gene: -
V gene: TRBV6-6
J gene: TRBJ1-5
clone size: -
CDR3 DNA: TGTGCCAGCACCGTAACCTTGGGTCAGGGCAATCAGCCCCAGCATTTT
CDR3 protein: CASTVTLGQGNQPQHF

D gene: TRBD2
V gene: TRBV24-1
J gene: TRBJ2-1
clone size: -
CDR3 DNA: TGTGCCACCAGCGGGACTAGCGGACTGAGCTCCTACAATGAGCAGTTCTTC
CDR3 protein: CATSGTSGLSSYNEQFF

D gene: TRBD1
V gene: TRBV7-2
J gene: TRBJ1-3
clone size: -
CDR3 DNA: TGTGCCAGCAGCTTAGCGCTGGACAGGGGAGCTGGAAACACCATATATTTT
CDR3 protein: CASSLALDRGAGNTIYF

D gene: -
V gene: TRBV7-2
J gene: TRBJ1-3
clone size: -
CDR3 DNA: TGTGCCAGCAGCATACAGTCCCTCTCTGGAAACACCATATATTTT
CDR3 protein: CASSIQSLSGNTIYF

D gene: -
V gene: TRBV12-5
J gene: TRBJ1-3
clone size: -
CDR3 DNA: TGTGCTAGTGGTTTTCCCTCTGGACAATCTGGAAACACCATATATTTT
CDR3 protein: CASGFPSGQSGNTIYF

D gene: -
V gene: TRBV12-3/TRBV12-4
J gene: TRBJ1-1
clone size: -
CDR3 DNA: TGTGCCAGCAGCCAAAACACTGAAGCTTTCTTT
CDR3 protein: CASSQNTEAFF

D gene: -
V gene: TRBV7-9
J gene: TRBJ1-2
clone size: once
CDR3 DNA: TGTGCCAGCAGCTTAAATCCAGGAGGCTACACCTTC
CDR3 protein: CASSLNPGGYTF

D gene: TRBD2
V gene: TRBV7-3
J gene: TRBJ2-1
clone size: -
CDR3 DNA: TGTGCCAGCGCGACTAGCGGGAGCTATGAGCAGTTCTTC
CDR3 protein: CASATSGSYEQFF

D gene: -
V gene: TRBV19
J gene: TRBJ1-2
clone size: -
CDR3 DNA: TGTGCCAGTAGTCATCTAGGGGATTGGTATGGCTACACCTTC
CDR3 protein: CASSHLGDWYGYTF

D gene: -
V gene: TRBV6-2/TRBV6-3
J gene: TRBJ2-2
clone size: -
CDR3 DNA: TGTGCCAGCAGTTACGGAGGTGGGCTTCCTCTTAACACCGGGGAGCTGTTTTTT
CDR3 protein: CASSYGGGLPLNTGELFF

D gene: -
V gene: TRBV4-1
J gene: TRBJ2-2
clone size: -
CDR3 DNA: TGCGCCAGCAGCCTCGATGGGGCGGACACCGGGGAGCTGTTTTTT
CDR3 protein: CASSLDGADTGELFF

D gene: TRBD1
V gene: TRBV18
J gene: TRBJ2-2
clone size: -
CDR3 DNA: TGTGCCAGCTCACTCACCGGGACAGGGGTCACCGGGGAGCTGTTTTTT
CDR3 protein: CASSLTGTGVTGELFF

D gene: -
V gene: TRBV11-3
J gene: TRBJ1-2
clone size: -
CDR3 DNA: TGTGCCAGCAGCTTCTCAGGGTATGGCTACACCTTC
CDR3 protein: CASSFSGYGYTF

D gene: -
V gene: TRBV12-3/TRBV12-4
J gene: TRBJ2-1
clone size: -
CDR3 DNA: TGTGCCAGCGGTTTAAACAGGGTTGAGCAGTTCTTC
CDR3 protein: CASGLNRVEQFF

D gene: -
V gene: TRBV4-2
J gene: TRBJ2-3
clone size: -
CDR3 DNA: TGTGCCAGCAGCCAAGGCAGCGATAGGAACACAGATACGCAGTATTTT
CDR3 protein: CASSQGSDRNTDTQYF

D gene: -
V gene: TRBV11-2
J gene: TRBJ2-2
clone size: -
CDR3 DNA: TGTGCCAGCAGCCCCTCTAGAGCGACCGGGGAGCTGTTTTTT
CDR3 protein: CASSPSRATGELFF

D gene: TRBD2
V gene: TRBV7-9
J gene: TRBJ2-7
clone size: -
CDR3 DNA: TGTGCCAGCAGCTTAGCGCGGACTAGCGGAGCCTACGAGCAGTACTTC
CDR3 protein: CASSLARTSGAYEQYF

D gene: -
V gene: TRBV13
J gene: TRBJ2-7
clone size: -
CDR3 DNA: TGTGCCAGCAGCTTATTGCGGGGCTCCTACGAGCAGTACTTC
CDR3 protein: CASSLLRGSYEQYF

D gene: -
V gene: TRBV19
J gene: TRBJ1-2
clone size: -
CDR3 DNA: TGTGCCAGTAGACCGGGACACACTAACTATGGCTACACCTTC
CDR3 protein: CASRPGHTNYGYTF

D gene: -
V gene: TRBV5-1
J gene: TRBJ1-6
clone size: once
CDR3 DNA: TGCGCCAGCAGCTCGGCCGGGGGATTTAGTTCACCCCTCCACTTT
CDR3 protein: CASSSAGGFSSPLHF

D gene: TRBD1
V gene: TRBV29-1
J gene: TRBJ1-2
clone size: -
CDR3 DNA: TGCAGCGTTCCGGGACAGGGCGACTTC
CDR3 protein: CSVPGQGDF

D gene: TRBD1
V gene: TRBV6-5
J gene: TRBJ1-2
clone size: -
CDR3 DNA: TGTGCCAGCAGCCTCAACAGGGGGCTCGGCTATGGCTACACCTTC
CDR3 protein: CASSLNRGLGYGYTF

D gene: TRBD2
V gene: TRBV5-5
J gene: TRBJ2-7
clone size: -
CDR3 DNA: TGTGCCAGCAGTTCAACCGGGACTAGCGTATACGAGCAGTACTTC
CDR3 protein: CASSSTGTSVYEQYF